This T cell receptor beta chain emerged from a study of CD8+ T cells in alopecia areata. Regarding the study as a whole: Lesional scalp exceeded normal scalp in clonality, especially in alopecia totalis/universalis.

The CDR3 length is 16 residues. Germline CDR1 is MNHEY and CDR2 is SMNVEV (reference sequence). Trimming cost V 4 bases and J 4 bases, with 17 bases left between them. A remark on this clone: Its specificity is not known.

Regarding treatment: oral pan-JAK inhibitor, 5-10 mg twice daily. PBMCs were stained for CD3, CD4 and CD8, and CD4+ and CD8+ T cells were sorted. RNA extraction and reverse transcription yielded cDNA as sequencing template. Generated by immunoSEQ multiplex PCR, the TCRdb table keeps only in-frame clones and is missing some. The table shows 150,000 to 200,000 clones, with about three fifths occurring only once. The material was CD8+ T cells sorted from blood, obtained at week 24, from a patient treated with tofacitinib. This rearrangement joins TRBV27 to TRBJ1-5; D is unresolved. The TCR comes from a human donor with alopecia areata. Written as DNA, the CDR3 is TGTGCCAGCAGTTCCGCCGGGTCTAATCCAAATCAGCCCCAGCATTTT. It codes for CASSSAGSNPNQPQHF.